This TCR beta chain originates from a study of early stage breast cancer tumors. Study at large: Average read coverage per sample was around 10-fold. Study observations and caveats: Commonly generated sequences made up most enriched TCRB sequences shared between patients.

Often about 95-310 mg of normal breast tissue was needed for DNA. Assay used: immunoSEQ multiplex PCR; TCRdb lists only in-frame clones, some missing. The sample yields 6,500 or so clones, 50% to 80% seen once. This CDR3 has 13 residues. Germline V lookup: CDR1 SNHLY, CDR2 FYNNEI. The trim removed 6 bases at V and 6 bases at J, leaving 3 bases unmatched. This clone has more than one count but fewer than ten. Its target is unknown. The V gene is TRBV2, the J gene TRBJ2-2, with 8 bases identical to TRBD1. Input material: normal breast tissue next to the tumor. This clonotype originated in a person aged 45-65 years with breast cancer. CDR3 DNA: TGTGCCAGCAGGGACAGGGACGCCGGGGAGCTGTTTTTT. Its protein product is CASRDRDAGELFF.